The 4 T cell receptor beta chains below all came from one sample that was sequenced in a study of cytomegalovirus exposure and HLA in healthy donors. A multiplex PCR was run with 60 Vbeta primers and 13 Jbeta primers. Assay used: immunoSEQ multiplex PCR; TCRdb lists only in-frame clones, some missing. Altogether roughly 130,000 clones are present, roughly three fifths being singletons, with the ten largest covering about 1.7%. The sequenced sample consisted of PBMCs. The receptor set was obtained from a male donor in good health and CMV-seronegative.

This chain links TRBV18 with TRBJ1-3, with TRBD1 identical over 7 bases. CDR1 and CDR2 (germline): KGHSH, LQKENI. V dropped 6 bases and J dropped 0; count of bases not matched to a gene: 8. The CDR3 extends over 16 amino acids. CDR3 nucleotide sequence: TGTGCCAGCTCCTTTCGACAGGGATACTCTGGAAACACCATATATTTT. Translating it yields CASSFRQGYSGNTIYF.

This chain connects TRBV7-2 to TRBJ1-2; D possibly corresponds to TRBD1 (6 bases). Germline lookup yields CDR1 SGHTA and CDR2 FQGNSA. This CDR3 has 14 amino acids. V lost 5 bases and J 6 bases, leaving 16 bases between the germline ends. CDR3 sequence reads: CASSTRQDRHGYTF. The CDR3, as DNA: TGTGCCAGCAGCACCAGACAAGACAGGCATGGCTACACCTTC.

This clone was seen a single time. The chain combines TRBV4-3 with TRBJ2-3, with 9 bases that match TRBD1. Germline CDR1 reads LGHNA; CDR2 reads YSLEER. The CDR3 extends over 15 amino acids. Unmatched junction bases numbered 2, after V lost 0 bases and J lost 4 bases. The CDR3 protein is CASSQDRQGADTQYF. The CDR3, as DNA: TGCGCCAGCAGCCAAGATCGACAGGGGGCAGATACGCAGTATTTT.

The genes are TRBV6-6 and TRBJ1-6, with 7 bases matching TRBD1. This CDR3 comprises 14 residues. V gave up 2 bases and J gave up 10 bases; unmatched junction bases: 5. Germline lookup yields CDR1 MNHNY and CDR2 SVGAGI (reference sequence). The CDR3 DNA reads TGTGCCAGCAGTTACGACAGGGTTGGGTCACCCCTCCACTTT. It translates to CASSYDRVGSPLHF.